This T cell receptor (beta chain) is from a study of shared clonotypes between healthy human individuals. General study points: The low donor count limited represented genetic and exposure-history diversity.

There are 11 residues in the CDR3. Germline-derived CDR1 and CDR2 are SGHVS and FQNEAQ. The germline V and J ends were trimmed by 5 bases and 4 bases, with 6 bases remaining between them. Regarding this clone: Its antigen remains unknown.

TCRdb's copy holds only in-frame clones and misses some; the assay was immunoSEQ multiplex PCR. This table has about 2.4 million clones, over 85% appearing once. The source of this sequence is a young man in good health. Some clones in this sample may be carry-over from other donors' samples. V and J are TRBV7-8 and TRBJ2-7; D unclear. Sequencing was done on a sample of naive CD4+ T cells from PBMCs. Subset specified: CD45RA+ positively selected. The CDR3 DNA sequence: TGTGCCAGCAGCCCTGAATACGAGCAGTACTTC. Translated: CASSPEYEQYF.